The T cell receptor beta chain under discussion was sequenced for a study of T cell responses to AZD1222 COVID-19 vaccine. Libraries were prepared by immunoSEQ multiplex PCR; TCRdb keeps only in-frame clonotypes and omits some of them. This sample has 110,000 to 150,000 clones, with approximately 90% found just once. This CDR3 comprises 13 residues. Germline CDR1 is DFQATT and CDR2 is SNEGSKA (reference sequence). V lost 3 bases and J lost 2, with 11 bases in between. The chain employs TRBV20-1 and TRBJ2-7; D may be TRBD2 (7 bases). The receptor comes from an adult who received the AZD1222 COVID-19 vaccine. Sequences were derived from peripheral blood, sampled 28 days after the second AZD1222 dose. The CDR3 sequence is CSASVGGAYEQYF. CDR3 nucleotide sequence: TGCAGTGCTAGTGTAGGGGGGGCCTACGAGCAGTACTTC.